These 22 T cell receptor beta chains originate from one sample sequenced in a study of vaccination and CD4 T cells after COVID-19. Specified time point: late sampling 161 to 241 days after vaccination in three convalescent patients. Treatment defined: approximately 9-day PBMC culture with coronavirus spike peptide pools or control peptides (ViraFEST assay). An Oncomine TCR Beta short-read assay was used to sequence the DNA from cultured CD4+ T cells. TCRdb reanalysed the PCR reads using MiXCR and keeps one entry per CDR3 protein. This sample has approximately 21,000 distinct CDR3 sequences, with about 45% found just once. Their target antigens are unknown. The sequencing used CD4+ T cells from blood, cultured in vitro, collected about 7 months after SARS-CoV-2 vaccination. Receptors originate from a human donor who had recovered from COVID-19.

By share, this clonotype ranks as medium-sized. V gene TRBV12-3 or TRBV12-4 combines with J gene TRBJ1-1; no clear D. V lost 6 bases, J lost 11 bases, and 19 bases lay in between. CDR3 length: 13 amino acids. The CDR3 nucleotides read TGTGCCAGCAGCTTCCTACAAGGAGGGAGGGCTTTCTTT. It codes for CASSFLQGGRAFF.

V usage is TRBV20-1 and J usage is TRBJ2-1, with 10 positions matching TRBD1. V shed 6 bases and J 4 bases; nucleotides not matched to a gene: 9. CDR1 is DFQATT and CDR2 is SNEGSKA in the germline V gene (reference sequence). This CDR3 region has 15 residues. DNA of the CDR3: TGCAGTGCCAATCCAGGGACAGGGGAATACAATGAGCAGTTCTTC. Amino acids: CSANPGTGEYNEQFF.

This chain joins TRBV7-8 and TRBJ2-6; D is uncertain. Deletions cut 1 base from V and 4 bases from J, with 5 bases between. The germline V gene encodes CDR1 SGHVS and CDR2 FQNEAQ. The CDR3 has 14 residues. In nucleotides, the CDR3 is TGTGCCAGCAGCTTAGTTTCCGGGGCCAACGTCCTGACTTTC. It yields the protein CASSLVSGANVLTF.

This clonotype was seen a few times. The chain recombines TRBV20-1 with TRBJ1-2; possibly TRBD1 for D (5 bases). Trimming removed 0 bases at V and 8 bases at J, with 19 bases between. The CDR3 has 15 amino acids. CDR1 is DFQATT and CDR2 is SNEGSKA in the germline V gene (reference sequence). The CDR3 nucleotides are TGCAGTGCTAGAGATGGACCCAGGGCGGTGGGGGGCTACACCTTC. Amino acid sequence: CSARDGPRAVGGYTF.

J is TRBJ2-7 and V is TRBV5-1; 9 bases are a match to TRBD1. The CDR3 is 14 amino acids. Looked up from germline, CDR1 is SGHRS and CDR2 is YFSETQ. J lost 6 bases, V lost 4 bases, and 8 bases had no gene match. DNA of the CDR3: TGCGCCAGCAGCCAGGCGGACAGGGGCGCCGAGCAGTACTTC. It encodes CASSQADRGAEQYF. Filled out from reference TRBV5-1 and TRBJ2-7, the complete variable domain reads KAGVTQTPRYLIKTRGQQVTLSCSPISGHRSVSWYQQTPGQGLQFLFEYFSETQRNKGNFPGRFSGRQFSNSRSEMNVSTLELGDSALYLCASSQADRGAEQYFGPGTRLTVT.

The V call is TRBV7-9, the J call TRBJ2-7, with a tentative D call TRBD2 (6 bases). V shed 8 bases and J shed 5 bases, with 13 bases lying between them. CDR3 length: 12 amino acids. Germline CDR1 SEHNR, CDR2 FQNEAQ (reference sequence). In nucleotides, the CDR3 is TGTGCCAGCCGGCAGGGAGGCGACGAGCAGTACTTC. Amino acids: CASRQGGDEQYF.

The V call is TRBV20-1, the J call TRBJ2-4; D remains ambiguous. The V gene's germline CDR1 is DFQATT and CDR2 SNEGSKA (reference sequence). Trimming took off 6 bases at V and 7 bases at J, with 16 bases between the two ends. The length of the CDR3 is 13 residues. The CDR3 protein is CSASRLAGNIQYF. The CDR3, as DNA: TGCAGTGCCTCACGACTTGCCGGGAACATTCAGTACTTC.

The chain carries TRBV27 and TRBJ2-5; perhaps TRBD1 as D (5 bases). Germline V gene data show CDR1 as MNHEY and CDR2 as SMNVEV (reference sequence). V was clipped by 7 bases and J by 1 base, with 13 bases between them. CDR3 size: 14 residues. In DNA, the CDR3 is TGTGCCAGCACCGACAGCCGACCCCAAGAGACCCAGTACTTC. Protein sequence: CASTDSRPQETQYF.

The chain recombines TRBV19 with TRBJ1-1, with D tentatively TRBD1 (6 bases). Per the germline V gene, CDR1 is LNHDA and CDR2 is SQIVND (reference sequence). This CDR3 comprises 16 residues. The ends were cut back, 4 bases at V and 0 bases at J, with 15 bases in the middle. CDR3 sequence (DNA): TGTGCCAGTAGTACAGACAGGAGGCCCCTGAACACTGAAGCTTTCTTT. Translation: CASSTDRRPLNTEAFF.

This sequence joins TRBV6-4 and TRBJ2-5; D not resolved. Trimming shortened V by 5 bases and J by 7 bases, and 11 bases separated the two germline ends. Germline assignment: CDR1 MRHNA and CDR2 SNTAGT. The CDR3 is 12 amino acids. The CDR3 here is CASSFYAGTQYF. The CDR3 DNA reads TGTGCCAGCAGTTTTTACGCTGGGACCCAGTACTTC.

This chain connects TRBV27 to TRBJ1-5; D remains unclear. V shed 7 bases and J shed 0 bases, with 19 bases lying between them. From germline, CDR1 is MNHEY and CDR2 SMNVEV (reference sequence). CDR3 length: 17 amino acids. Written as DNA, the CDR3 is TGTGCCAGCAACACTTCAGACGGAACTTATAGCAATCAGCCCCAGCATTTT. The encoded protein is CASNTSDGTYSNQPQHF.

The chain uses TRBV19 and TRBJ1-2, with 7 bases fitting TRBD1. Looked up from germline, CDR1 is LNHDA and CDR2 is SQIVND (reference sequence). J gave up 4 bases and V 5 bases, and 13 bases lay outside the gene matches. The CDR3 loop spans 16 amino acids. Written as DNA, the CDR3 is TGTGCCAGTAGTCCGTATGGACAGGTCCCCAGCTATGGCTACACCTTC. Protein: CASSPYGQVPSYGYTF.

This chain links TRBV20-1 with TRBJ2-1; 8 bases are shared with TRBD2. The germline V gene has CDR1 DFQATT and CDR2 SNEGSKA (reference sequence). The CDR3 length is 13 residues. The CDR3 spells CIGYSGTGNEQFF. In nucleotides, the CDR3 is TGCATCGGCTATAGCGGGACGGGGAATGAGCAGTTCTTC.

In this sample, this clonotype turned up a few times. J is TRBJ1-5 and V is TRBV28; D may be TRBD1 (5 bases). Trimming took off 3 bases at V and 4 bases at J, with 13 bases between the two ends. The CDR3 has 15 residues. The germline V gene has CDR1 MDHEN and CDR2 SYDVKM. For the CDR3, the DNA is TGTGCCAGCAGTTTCGGGGGGGGTTGGAATCAGCCCCAGCATTTT. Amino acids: CASSFGGGWNQPQHF.

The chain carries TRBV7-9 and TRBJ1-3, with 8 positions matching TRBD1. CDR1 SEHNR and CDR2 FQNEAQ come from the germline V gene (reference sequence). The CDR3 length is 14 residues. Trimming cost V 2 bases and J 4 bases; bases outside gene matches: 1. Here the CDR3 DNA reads TGTGCCAGCAGCTTACAGGGGGCCGGAAACACCATATATTTT. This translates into CASSLQGAGNTIYF. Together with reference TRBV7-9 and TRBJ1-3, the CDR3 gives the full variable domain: DTGVSQNPRHKITKRGQNVTFRCDPISEHNRLYWYRQTLGQGPEFLTYFQNEAQLEKSRLLSDRFSAERPKGSFSTLEIQRTEQGDSAMYLCASSLQGAGNTIYFGEGSWLTVV.

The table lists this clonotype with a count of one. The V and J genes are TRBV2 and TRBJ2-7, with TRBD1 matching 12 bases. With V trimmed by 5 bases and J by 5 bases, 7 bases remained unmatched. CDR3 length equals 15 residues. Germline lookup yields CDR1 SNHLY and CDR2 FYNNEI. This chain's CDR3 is CASSYRGTGGNEQYF. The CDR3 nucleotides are TGTGCCAGCAGTTATCGGGGGACAGGGGGCAACGAGCAGTACTTC.

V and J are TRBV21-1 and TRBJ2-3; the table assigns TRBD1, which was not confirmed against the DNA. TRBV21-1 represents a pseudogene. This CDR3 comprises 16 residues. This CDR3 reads CASSRIDRGVTDTQYF. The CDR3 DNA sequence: TGTGCCAGCAGCAGGATCGACAGGGGCGTTACAGATACGCAGTATTTT.

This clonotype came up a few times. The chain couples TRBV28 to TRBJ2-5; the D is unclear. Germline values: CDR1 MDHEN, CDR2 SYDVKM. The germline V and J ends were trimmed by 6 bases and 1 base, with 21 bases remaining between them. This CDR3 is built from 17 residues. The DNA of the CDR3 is TGTGCCAGCAGGTCTTCCTTCGGTGGGGATCCCCAAGAGACCCAGTACTTC. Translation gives CASRSSFGGDPQETQYF.

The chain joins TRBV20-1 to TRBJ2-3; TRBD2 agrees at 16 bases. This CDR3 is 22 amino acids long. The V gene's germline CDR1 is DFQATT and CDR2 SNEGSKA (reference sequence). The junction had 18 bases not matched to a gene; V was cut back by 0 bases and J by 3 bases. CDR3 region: CSAREPPRVGTSGRVMTDTQYF. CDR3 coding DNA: TGCAGTGCTAGAGAGCCCCCAAGGGTCGGGACTAGCGGGAGGGTGATGACAGATACGCAGTATTTT.

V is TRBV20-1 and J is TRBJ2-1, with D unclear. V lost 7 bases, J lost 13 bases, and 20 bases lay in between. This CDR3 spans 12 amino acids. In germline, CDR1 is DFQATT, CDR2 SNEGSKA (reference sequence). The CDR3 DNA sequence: TGCAGTGGGCCTGGCGCCGCCTCGTCACAGTTCTTC. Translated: CSGPGAASSQFF.

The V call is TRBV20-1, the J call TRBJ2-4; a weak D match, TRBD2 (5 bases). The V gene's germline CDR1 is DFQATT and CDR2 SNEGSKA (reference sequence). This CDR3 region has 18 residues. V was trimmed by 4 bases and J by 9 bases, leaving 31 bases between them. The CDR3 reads CSANDGVFRRPGMSIQYF. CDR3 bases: TGCAGTGCTAACGATGGTGTCTTCCGACGCCCGGGGATGAGCATTCAGTACTTC.

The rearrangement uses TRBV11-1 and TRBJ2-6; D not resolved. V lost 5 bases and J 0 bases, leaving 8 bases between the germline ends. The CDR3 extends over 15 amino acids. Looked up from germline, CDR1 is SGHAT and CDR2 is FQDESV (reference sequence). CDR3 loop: CASSITDSGANVLTF. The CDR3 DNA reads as TGTGCCAGCAGCATTACAGACTCTGGGGCCAACGTCCTGACTTTC.